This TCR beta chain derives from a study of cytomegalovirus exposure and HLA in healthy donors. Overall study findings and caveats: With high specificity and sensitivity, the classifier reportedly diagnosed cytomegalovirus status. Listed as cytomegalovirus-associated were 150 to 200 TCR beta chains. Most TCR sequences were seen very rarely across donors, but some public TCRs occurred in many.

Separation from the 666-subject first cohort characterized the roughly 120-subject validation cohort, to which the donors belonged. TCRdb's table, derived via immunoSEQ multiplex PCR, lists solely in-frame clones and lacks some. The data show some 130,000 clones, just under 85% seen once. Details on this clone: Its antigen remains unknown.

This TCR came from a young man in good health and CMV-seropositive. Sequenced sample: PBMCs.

The CDR3 here is CASLSRDRSYNEQFF. CDR3 in DNA: TGTGCCAGCCTCAGCCGGGACAGATCCTACAATGAGCAGTTCTTC. The V call is TRBV2, the J call TRBJ2-1; 7 bases map to TRBD1. The CDR3 runs 15 residues. The J segment lost 1 base and the V segment lost 8 bases, leaving 8 bases of the junction unmatched. The germline V gene encodes CDR1 SNHLY and CDR2 FYNNEI.